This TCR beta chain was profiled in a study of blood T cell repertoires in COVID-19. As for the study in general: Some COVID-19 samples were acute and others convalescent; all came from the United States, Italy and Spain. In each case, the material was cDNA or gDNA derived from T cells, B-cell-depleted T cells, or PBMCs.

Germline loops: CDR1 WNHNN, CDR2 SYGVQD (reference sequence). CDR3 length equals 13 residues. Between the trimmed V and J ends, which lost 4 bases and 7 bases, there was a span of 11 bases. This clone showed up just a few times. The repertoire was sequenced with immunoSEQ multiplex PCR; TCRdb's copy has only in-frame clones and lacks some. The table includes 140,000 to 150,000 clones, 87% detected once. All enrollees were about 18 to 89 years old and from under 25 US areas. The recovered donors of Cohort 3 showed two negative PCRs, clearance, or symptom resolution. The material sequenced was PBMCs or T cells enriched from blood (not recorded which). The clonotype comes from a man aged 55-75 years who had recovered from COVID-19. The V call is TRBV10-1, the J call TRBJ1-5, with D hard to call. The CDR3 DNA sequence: TGCGCCAGCAGTGGCCAGGCCGGACAGCCCCAGCATTTT. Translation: CASSGQAGQPQHF.